This section outlines one T cell receptor (beta chain) sequence together with its context. Its antigen is unidentified. This entry is derived from a study of shared clonotypes between healthy human individuals. Whole-study findings and limits: Across a handful of donors, naive CD4 shared 5% to 5.5%, naive CD8 more than 3%, memory CD4 more than 2%, memory CD8 0.4% to 0.5%.

TCRdb's copy holds only in-frame clones and misses some; the assay was immunoSEQ multiplex PCR. The sample lists millions of clones, around 90% seen once, with around 0.14% in the top ten. This CDR3 spans 15 amino acids. Looked up from germline, CDR1 is KGHSH and CDR2 is LQKENI. Germline trimming cut 3 bases from V and 8 bases from J; bases unmatched to any gene: 11. The sequenced material came from naive CD4+ T cells sorted from blood. Sample subset: CD45RA+ positively selected. J is TRBJ1-2 and V is TRBV18; 8 bases agree with TRBD1. This clonotype was sampled from a man younger than 35 in good health. CDR3 DNA sequence: TGTGCCAGCTCACCGGCCGGGACAGGAGGGGAAGGCTACACCTTC. It encodes CASSPAGTGGEGYTF.